Each of the 9 T cell receptor beta chains below was sequenced from the same sample in a study of shared clonotypes between healthy human individuals. The protocol was immunoSEQ multiplex PCR, while the TCRdb copy is restricted to in-frame clones and leaves out a portion. The table records approximately 99,000 clones, around 65% of them present only once. The sample taken for sequencing was memory CD8+ T cells sorted from blood. Subset indicated: CD45RO+ cells pooled with CCR7-negative TemRA cells. The source of these receptors is a woman aged 25 to 45 in good health.

This clone was picked up a small number of times. Other DNA sequences of this sample code for an identical CDR3. The CDR3: CASSVAGGDQPQHF. For the CDR3, the DNA is TGTGCCAGCAGCGTAGCGGGGGGGGATCAGCCCCAGCATTTT. This chain links TRBV9 with TRBJ1-5, with D tentatively TRBD1 (5 bases). The germline V gene encodes CDR1 SGDLS and CDR2 YYNGEE. Trimming took 0 bases from V and 5 from J, leaving 9 bases between them. The length of the CDR3 is 14 residues.

V gene TRBV7-2 combines with J gene TRBJ1-1, with TRBD1 identical over 9 bases. Trimming removed 2 bases from V and 3 bases from J; junction bases left unmatched: 10. Germline V lookup: CDR1 SGHTA, CDR2 FQGNSA. This CDR3 comprises 17 residues. CDR3 in DNA: TGTGCCAGCAGCTTAAACAGGGGGCGCACGATGGACACTGAAGCTTTCTTT. Protein: CASSLNRGRTMDTEAFF.

This clone was counted between two and nine times. The chain carries TRBV25-1 and TRBJ1-2; 9 nucleotides align to TRBD1. The CDR3 has 16 amino acids. Germline V CDR1 and CDR2: MGHDK, SYGVNS. The J segment lost 1 base and the V segment lost 6 bases, leaving 9 bases of the junction unmatched. The chain's CDR3 is CASSPRTGAVNYGYTF. The CDR3 region has the DNA TGTGCCAGCAGCCCGAGGACAGGGGCTGTTAACTATGGCTACACCTTC.

This clone was detected once. Other nucleotide sequences in the sample specify the same CDR3. The rearrangement joins TRBV11-2 to TRBJ2-1, with 7 bases fitting TRBD2. The CDR3 loop spans 15 amino acids. CDR1 is SGHAT and CDR2 is FQNNGV in the germline V gene. J gave up 0 bases and V 5 bases, and 4 bases lay outside the gene matches. The DNA for the CDR3 is TGTGCCAGCAGCCCACAGCGGGACTCCTACAATGAGCAGTTCTTC. Its translation: CASSPQRDSYNEQFF.

CDR3 region: CASSLRLGVSNQPQHF. CDR3 coding DNA: TGTGCCAGCAGCTTACGGTTGGGGGTGAGCAATCAGCCCCAGCATTTT. The rearrangement uses TRBV7-2 and TRBJ1-5; D is possibly TRBD1 (5 bases). Germline lookup yields CDR1 SGHTA and CDR2 FQGNSA. V was shortened by 2 bases and J by 1 base, with 12 bases between the two germline ends. This CDR3 contains 16 residues.

The chain joins TRBV7-9 to TRBJ2-2, with 9 bases that match TRBD2. CDR3 size: 17 residues. CDR1 is SEHNR, CDR2 FQNEAQ, per germline (reference sequence). J was trimmed by 2 bases and V by 1 base; bases with no gene match: 5. The CDR3 DNA is TGTGCCAGCAGCTTAGTTGCCCTAGCGGGAAACACCGGGGAGCTGTTTTTT. Its translation: CASSLVALAGNTGELFF.

This chain joins TRBV6-4 and TRBJ2-1, with 10 bases aligning to TRBD2. With 3 bases clipped from V and 5 bases from J, the junction kept 4 bases outside the gene matches. Germline assignment: CDR1 MRHNA and CDR2 SNTAGT. The CDR3 contains 15 residues. The CDR3 here is CASSESTSGDNEQFF. Here the CDR3 DNA reads TGTGCCAGCAGTGAAAGTACTAGCGGGGACAATGAGCAGTTCTTC.

The chain employs TRBV4-3 and TRBJ1-1; D remains ambiguous. Germline V gene lookup returns CDR1 LGHNA and CDR2 YSLEER. CDR3 length equals 12 residues. V dropped 1 base and J dropped 7 bases, with 7 bases sitting between them. The CDR3 region is CASSQGADEAFF. The CDR3 DNA sequence: TGCGCCAGCAGCCAAGGGGCGGATGAAGCTTTCTTT.

The chain employs TRBV29-1 and TRBJ2-1; D is tentatively TRBD1 or TRBD2 (5 bases each). The CDR3 is made up of 13 amino acids. Germline values: CDR1 SQVTM, CDR2 ANQGSEA. The V end was cut by 5 bases, the J end by 8 bases, with 16 bases between. CDR3 residues: CSVKGSTGHEQFF. CDR3 nucleotide sequence: TGCAGCGTTAAGGGGAGCACGGGACATGAGCAGTTCTTC.